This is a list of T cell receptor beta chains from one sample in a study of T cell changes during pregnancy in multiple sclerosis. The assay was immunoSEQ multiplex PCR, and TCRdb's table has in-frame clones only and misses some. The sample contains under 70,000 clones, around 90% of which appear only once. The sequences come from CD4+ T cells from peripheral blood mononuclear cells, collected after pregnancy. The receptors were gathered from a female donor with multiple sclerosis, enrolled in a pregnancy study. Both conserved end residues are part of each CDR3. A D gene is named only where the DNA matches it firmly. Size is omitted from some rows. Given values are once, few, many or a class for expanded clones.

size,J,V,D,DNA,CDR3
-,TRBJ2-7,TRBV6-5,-,TGTGCCAGCAGTTACTCGAAACTGGAGGGCTCCGAGCAGTACTTC,CASSYSKLEGSEQYF
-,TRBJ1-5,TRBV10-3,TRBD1,TGTGCCATCAGTGGGGAGGACAGGGGTGTGAGAAGCAATCAGCCCCAGCATTTT,CAISGEDRGVRSNQPQHF
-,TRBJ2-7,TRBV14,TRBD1,TGTGCCAGCAGCCGGACAGGGGACTCCGAGCAGTACTTC,CASSRTGDSEQYF
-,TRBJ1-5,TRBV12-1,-,TGTGCCAGCAGCTTCCGGGACAGGTCATCGCAGCCCCAGCATTTT,CASSFRDRSSQPQHF
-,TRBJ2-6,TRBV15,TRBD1,TGTGCCACCAGCCCGCGGACAGGTAACTTTTCTGGGGCCAACGTCCTGACTTTC,CATSPRTGNFSGANVLTF
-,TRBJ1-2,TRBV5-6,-,TGTGCCAGCAGCTTGCCCGCAGGGGTGAACTATGGCTACACCTTC,CASSLPAGVNYGYTF
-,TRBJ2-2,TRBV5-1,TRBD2,TGCGCCAGCAGCTTGGACCTAGCGGGGGCCACGAACACCGGGGAGCTGTTTTTT,CASSLDLAGATNTGELFF
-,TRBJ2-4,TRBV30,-,TGTGCCTGGAGTCCAGATGCCGGGACAACTAACATTCAGTACTTC,CAWSPDAGTTNIQYF
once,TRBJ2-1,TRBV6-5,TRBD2,TGTGCCAGCAGGCCGGGACTAGCGGGCCTCAATGAGCAGTTCTTC,CASRPGLAGLNEQFF
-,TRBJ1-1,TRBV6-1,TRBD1,TGTGCCAGCACAAGACAGGGGGAAGCTTTCTTT,CASTRQGEAFF
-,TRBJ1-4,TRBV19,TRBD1,TGTGCCAGTAGCAAAACGACAGGGACGCATGAAAAACTGTTTTTT,CASSKTTGTHEKLFF
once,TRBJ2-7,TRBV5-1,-,TGCGCCAGCAGCTTATGGGGCGGTCCCACCTACGAGCAGTACTTC,CASSLWGGPTYEQYF
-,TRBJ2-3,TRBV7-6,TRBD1,TGTGCCAGCAGCTTAGATGAGGGACAGACGCAGTATTTT,CASSLDEGQTQYF
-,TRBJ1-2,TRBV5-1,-,TGCGCCAGCAGCTTGGATCCGGGGATAAGCTACACCTTC,CASSLDPGISYTF
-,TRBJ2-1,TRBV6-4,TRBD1,TGTGCCAGCAGTGCCGGGGCCGGGACAGGGGCCTACAATGAGCAGTTCTTC,CASSAGAGTGAYNEQFF
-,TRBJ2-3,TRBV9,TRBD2,TGTGCCAGCAGCGCCGGGACTAGCGGGAGTTCTAGCACAGATACGCAGTATTTT,CASSAGTSGSSSTDTQYF
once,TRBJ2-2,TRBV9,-,TGTGCCAGCAGCGCCCTCGGACGGGGGGCTAGGTATGACACCGGGGAGCTGTTTTTT,CASSALGRGARYDTGELFF
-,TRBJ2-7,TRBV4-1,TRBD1,TGCGCCAGCAGCCCCCCCGGGACAGTGACCTACGAGCAGTACTTC,CASSPPGTVTYEQYF
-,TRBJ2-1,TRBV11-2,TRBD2,TGTGCCAGCAGCTTTGGGGTTCGGAGCGGGGGTTACAATGAGCAGTTCTTC,CASSFGVRSGGYNEQFF
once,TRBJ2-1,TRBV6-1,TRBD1,TGTGCCAGCAGTGTAAGGACAGGGGGCTGGAATGAGCAGTTCTTC,CASSVRTGGWNEQFF
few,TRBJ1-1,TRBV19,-,TGTGCCAGTGGCGAGGGAAGGACTGAAGCTTTCTTT,CASGEGRTEAFF
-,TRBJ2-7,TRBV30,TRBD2,TGTGCCTGGAGTACTAGCGGGATCGACGAGCAGTACTTC,CAWSTSGIDEQYF
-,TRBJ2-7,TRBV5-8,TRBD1,TGTGCCAGCAGCCGGGACAGGGGATCCTACGAGCAGTACTTC,CASSRDRGSYEQYF
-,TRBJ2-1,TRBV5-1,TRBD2,TGCGCCAGCAGCATGACGGGACTAGCGGAACCCTACAATGAGCAGTTCTTC,CASSMTGLAEPYNEQFF
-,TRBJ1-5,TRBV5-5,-,TGTGCCAGCAGCTCCTCGACAGGTTTTGGTCAGCCCCAGCATTTT,CASSSSTGFGQPQHF
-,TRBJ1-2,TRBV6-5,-,TGTGCCAGCAGTAACACAGGGATCTTTCTTAAGTCCTTC,CASSNTGIFLKSF
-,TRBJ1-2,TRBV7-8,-,TGTGCCAGCACCATCGACAGGCGCTATGGCTACACCTTC,CASTIDRRYGYTF
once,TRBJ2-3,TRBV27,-,TGTGCCAGCAGTTTGGAGGGGCAGTCGGATACGCAGTATTTT,CASSLEGQSDTQYF
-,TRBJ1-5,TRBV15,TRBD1,TGTGCCACCAGCAGAGTGGGGACAGGGTGGTGGCAGCCCCAGCATTTT,CATSRVGTGWWQPQHF
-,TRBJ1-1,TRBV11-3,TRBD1,TGTGCCAGCAGCTGGCCAGGGGGCGAAGCTTTCTTT,CASSWPGGEAFF
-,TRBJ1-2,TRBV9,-,TGTGCCAGCAGCGCCATTGGGGAGAGGAGGGAAAGAGACTATGGCTACACCTTC,CASSAIGERRERDYGYTF
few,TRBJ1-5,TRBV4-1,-,TGCGCCAGCAGCCTGACAGGTAATCAGCCCCAGCATTTT,CASSLTGNQPQHF
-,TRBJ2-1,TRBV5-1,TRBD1,TGCGCCAGCAGCGCCGACAGGGGAGGTTTGGGATCCTACAATGAGCAGTTCTTC,CASSADRGGLGSYNEQFF
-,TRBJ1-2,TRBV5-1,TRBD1,TGCGCCAGCAGCACCACAGGGGGCTTTGGCTACACCTTC,CASSTTGGFGYTF
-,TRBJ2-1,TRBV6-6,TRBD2,TGTGCCAGCAGTTACGTCCTAGCGGGAGATGAGCAGTTCTTC,CASSYVLAGDEQFF
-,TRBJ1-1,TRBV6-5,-,TGTGCCAGCAGTTACTCGGGGCAGACTGAAGCTTTCTTT,CASSYSGQTEAFF